What follows describes a single T cell receptor beta chain. The germline V gene encodes CDR1 GTSNPN and CDR2 SVGIG (reference sequence). V trimming: 4 bases; J trimming: 2 bases; junction bases outside the gene matches: 4. There are 13 residues in the CDR3. Per the authors' pipeline: By means of reference gene primer amplification, nucleated cell counts were estimated. Assay used: immunoSEQ multiplex PCR; TCRdb lists only in-frame clones, some missing. V, J and clone size derive from that table, while D and trimming were established from the DNA sequence. The table lists 150,000 to 200,000 clones, 84% of them singletons. Seattle researchers signed up patients amid active infection and tracked them longitudinally. These data belong to a study of blood T cell repertoires in COVID-19. The overall study: COVID-19 samples from acute and convalescent phases originated in the United States, Italy and Spain. T cells, B-cell-depleted T cells, or PBMCs supplied cDNA or gDNA.

The chain has TRBV30 and TRBJ1-1; 7 nucleotides agree with TRBD1. Specimen: peripheral blood. The TCR sequence derives from a woman in her 70s with COVID-19, enrolled during active disease. CDR3 loop: CAWTGGYNTEAFF. The CDR3 bases are TGTGCCTGGACAGGGGGGTATAACACTGAAGCTTTCTTT.